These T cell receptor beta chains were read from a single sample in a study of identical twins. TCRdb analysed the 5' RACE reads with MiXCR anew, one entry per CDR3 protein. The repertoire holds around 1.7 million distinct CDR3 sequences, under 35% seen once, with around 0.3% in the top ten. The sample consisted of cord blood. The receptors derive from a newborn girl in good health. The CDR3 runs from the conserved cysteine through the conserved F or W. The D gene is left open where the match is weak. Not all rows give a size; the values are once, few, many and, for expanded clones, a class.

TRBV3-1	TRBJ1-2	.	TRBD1	CASSSSAGQEYGYTF	TGTGCCAGCAGCTCATCAGCGGGACAGGAGTATGGCTACACCTTC
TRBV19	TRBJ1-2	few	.	CASTLGGKSTF	TGTGCCAGTACCCTGGGAGGGAAGAGCACCTTC
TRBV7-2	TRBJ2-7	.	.	CASSLYDYEQYF	TGTGCCAGCAGCTTATATGATTACGAGCAGTACTTC
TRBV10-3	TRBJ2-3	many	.	CATRGAERDTQYF	TGTGCCACTAGGGGGGCAGAACGAGATACGCAGTATTTT
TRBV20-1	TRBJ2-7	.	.	CSARAVRDKGVYEQYF	TGCAGTGCTAGAGCTGTCCGGGACAAGGGCGTATACGAGCAGTACTTC
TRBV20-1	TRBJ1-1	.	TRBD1	CSARGGRGQKAFF	TGCAGTGCTAGAGGGGGGAGGGGGCAGAAAGCTTTCTTT
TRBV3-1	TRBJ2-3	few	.	CASSQDLTGSTDTQYF	TGTGCCAGCAGCCAAGATCTAACAGGGAGCACAGATACGCAGTATTTT
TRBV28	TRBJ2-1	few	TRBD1	CASSLNRGLYNEQFF	TGTGCCAGCAGTTTGAACAGGGGGTTATACAATGAGCAGTTCTTC
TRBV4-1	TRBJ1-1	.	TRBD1	CASSQDSRTGGGTEAFF	TGCGCCAGCAGCCAAGACTCCCGAACAGGGGGTGGGACTGAAGCTTTCTTT
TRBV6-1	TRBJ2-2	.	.	CASSESHLAGELFF	TGTGCCAGCAGTGAGTCTCATCTAGCGGGGGAGCTGTTTTTT
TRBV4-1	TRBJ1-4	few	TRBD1	CASSQSQGARGEKLFF	TGCGCCAGCAGCCAGTCACAGGGGGCGCGGGGTGAAAAACTGTTTTTT
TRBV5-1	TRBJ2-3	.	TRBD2	CASSLRLAGGPYTQYF	TGCGCCAGCAGCCTCCGTTTAGCGGGAGGGCCGTATACGCAGTATTTT
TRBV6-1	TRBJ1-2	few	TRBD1	CATDDRGLNGYTF	TGTGCCACGGATGACAGGGGCCTAAATGGCTACACCTTC
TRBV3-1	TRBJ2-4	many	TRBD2	CASSQASGNIQYF	TGTGCCAGCAGCCAAGCTAGCGGAAACATTCAGTACTTC
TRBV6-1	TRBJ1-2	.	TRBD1	CASSEGLDRVYGYTF	TGTGCCAGCAGTGAAGGGCTGGACAGGGTCTATGGCTACACCTTC
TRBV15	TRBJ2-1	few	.	CATSRDRGRATGEQFF	TGTGCCACCAGCAGAGATCGGGGCAGGGCAACGGGTGAGCAGTTCTTC
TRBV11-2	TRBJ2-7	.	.	CASSLSPGQNVNEQYF	TGTGCCAGCAGCCTCAGCCCGGGACAAAACGTCAATGAGCAGTACTTC
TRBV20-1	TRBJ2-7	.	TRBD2	CSARKKRGAAYEQYF	TGCAGTGCTAGAAAGAAGCGGGGGGCGGCCTACGAGCAGTACTTC
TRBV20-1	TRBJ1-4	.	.	CSARGVSLATNEKLFF	TGCAGTGCTAGAGGGGTGTCCCTTGCAACTAATGAAAAACTGTTTTTT
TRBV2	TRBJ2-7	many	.	CASSVASYEQYF	TGTGCCAGCAGTGTTGCCTCCTACGAGCAGTACTTC
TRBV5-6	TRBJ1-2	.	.	CASSFEDELGYTF	TGTGCCAGCAGCTTCGAAGATGAATTAGGCTACACCTTC
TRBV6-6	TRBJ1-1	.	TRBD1	CASSYETGGQAFF	TGTGCCAGCAGTTACGAGACAGGGGGGCAAGCTTTCTTT
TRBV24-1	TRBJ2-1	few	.	CATGEAASSYNEQFF	TGTGCCACCGGGGAAGCGGCTAGCTCCTACAATGAGCAGTTCTTC
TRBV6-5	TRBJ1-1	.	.	CASSYGLVPRGVGAEAFF	TGTGCCAGCAGTTACGGCTTGGTCCCAAGGGGGGTGGGGGCTGAAGCTTTCTTT
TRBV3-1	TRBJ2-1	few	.	CASSQSTPIEQFF	TGTGCCAGCAGCCAAAGTACCCCAATCGAGCAGTTCTTC
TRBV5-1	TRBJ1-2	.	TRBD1	CASSLSFRQGPNYGYTF	TGCGCCAGCAGCCTGAGTTTTCGACAGGGCCCTAACTATGGCTACACCTTC
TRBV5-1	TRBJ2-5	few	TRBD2	CASSPSAGTTKETQYF	TGCGCCAGCAGCCCCAGCGCCGGGACTACCAAAGAGACCCAGTACTTC
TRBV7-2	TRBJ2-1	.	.	CASSISGSWGNEQFF	TGTGCCAGCAGCATTAGTGGGAGTTGGGGTAATGAGCAGTTCTTC
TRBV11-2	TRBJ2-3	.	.	CASSLGLPRSTTDTQYF	TGTGCCAGCAGCTTAGGCCTTCCCAGGTCCACCACAGATACGCAGTATTTT
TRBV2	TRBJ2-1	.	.	CASSEGRTPNEQFF	TGTGCCAGCAGTGAAGGGAGGACCCCCAATGAGCAGTTCTTC
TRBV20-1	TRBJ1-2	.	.	CSAVGRTYGYTF	TGCAGTGCCGTTGGGCGGACCTATGGCTACACCTTC
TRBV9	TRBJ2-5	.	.	CASSVAVRNEQYF	TGTGCCAGCAGCGTAGCGGTACGGAATGAGCAGTACTTC
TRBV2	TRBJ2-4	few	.	CASSVPSTVKNIQYF	TGTGCCAGCAGTGTCCCTTCGACAGTGAAAAACATTCAGTACTTC
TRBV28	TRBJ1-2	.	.	CASSLPSANYGYTF	TGTGCCAGCAGTTTACCCTCAGCTAACTATGGCTACACCTTC